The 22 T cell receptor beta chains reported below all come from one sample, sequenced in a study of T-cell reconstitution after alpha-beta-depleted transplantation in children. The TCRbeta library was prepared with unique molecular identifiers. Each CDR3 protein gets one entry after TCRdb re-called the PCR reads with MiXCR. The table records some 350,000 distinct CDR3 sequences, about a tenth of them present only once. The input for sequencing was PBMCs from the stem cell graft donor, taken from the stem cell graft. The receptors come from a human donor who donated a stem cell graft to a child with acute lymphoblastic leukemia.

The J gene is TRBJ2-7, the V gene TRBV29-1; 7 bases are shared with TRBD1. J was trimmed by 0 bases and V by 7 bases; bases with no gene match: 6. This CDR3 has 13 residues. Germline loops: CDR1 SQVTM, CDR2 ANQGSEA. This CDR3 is CSAETGTSYEQYF. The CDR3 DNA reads TGCAGCGCTGAGACAGGGACCTCCTACGAGCAGTACTTC.

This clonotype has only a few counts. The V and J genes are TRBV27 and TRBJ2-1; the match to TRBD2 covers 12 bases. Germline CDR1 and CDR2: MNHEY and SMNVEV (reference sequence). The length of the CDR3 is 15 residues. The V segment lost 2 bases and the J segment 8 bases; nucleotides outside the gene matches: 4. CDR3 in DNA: TGTGCCAGCAGTTTACTAGCGGGAGGGCCCTATGAGCAGTTCTTC. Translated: CASSLLAGGPYEQFF.

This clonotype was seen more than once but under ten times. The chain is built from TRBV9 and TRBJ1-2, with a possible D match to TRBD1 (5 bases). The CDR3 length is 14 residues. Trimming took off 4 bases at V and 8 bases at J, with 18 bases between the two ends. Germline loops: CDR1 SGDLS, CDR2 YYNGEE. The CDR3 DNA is TGTGCCAGCAGCTCATCTCTTCCTAACAGGGGCTACACCTTC. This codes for CASSSSLPNRGYTF.

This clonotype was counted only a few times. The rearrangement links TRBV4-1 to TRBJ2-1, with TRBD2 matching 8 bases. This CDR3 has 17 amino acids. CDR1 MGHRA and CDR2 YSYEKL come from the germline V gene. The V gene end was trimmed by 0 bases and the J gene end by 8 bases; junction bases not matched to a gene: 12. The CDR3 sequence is CASSQDIAGFLGYEQFF. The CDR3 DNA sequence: TGCGCCAGCAGCCAAGATATAGCGGGGTTTTTGGGGTATGAGCAGTTCTTC.

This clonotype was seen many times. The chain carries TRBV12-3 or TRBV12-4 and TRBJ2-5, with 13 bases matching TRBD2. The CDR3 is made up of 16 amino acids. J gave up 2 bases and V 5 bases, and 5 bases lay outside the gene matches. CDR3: CASSPPGLAGQETQYF. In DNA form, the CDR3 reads TGTGCCAGCAGTCCCCCGGGACTAGCGGGACAAGAGACCCAGTACTTC.

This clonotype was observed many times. The CDR3 sequence is CASSFTQGRGELFF. CDR3 DNA sequence: TGCGCCAGCAGCTTCACGCAGGGGCGAGGGGAGCTGTTTTTT. The V and J genes are TRBV5-1 and TRBJ2-2; D might be TRBD1 (6 bases). The V gene lost 2 bases and the J gene lost 8 bases, with 13 bases spanning the gap. There are 14 residues in the CDR3. Germline CDR1 is SGHRS and CDR2 is YFSETQ.

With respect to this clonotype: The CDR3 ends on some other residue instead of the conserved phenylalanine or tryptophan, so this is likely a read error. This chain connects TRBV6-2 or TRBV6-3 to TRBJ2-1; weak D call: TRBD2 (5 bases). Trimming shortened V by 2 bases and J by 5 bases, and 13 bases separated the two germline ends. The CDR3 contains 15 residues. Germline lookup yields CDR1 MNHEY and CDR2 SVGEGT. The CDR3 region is CASSYGSSRHNEQFL. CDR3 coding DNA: TGTGCCAGCAGTTACGGGTCTAGCAGACACAATGAGCAGTTCCTC.

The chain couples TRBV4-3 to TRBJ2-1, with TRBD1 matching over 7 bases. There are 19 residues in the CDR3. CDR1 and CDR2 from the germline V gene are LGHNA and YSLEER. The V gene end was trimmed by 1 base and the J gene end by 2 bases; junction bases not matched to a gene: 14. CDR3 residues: CASSQVSPRQGNPYNEQFF. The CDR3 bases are TGCGCCAGCAGCCAAGTCAGCCCCCGACAGGGTAACCCCTACAATGAGCAGTTCTTC.

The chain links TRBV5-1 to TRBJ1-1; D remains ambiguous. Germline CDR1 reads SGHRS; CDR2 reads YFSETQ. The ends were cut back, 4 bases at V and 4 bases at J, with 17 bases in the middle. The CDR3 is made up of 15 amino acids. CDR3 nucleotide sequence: TGCGCCAGCAGCACCCTGGGTCCCGGGTCCACTGAAGCTTTCTTT. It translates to CASSTLGPGSTEAFF.

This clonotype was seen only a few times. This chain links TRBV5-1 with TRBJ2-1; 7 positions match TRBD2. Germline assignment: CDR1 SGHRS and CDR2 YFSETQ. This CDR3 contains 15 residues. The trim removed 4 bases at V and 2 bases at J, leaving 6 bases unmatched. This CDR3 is CASSGLAEPYNEQFF. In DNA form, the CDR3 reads TGCGCCAGCAGCGGTCTAGCGGAGCCCTACAATGAGCAGTTCTTC.

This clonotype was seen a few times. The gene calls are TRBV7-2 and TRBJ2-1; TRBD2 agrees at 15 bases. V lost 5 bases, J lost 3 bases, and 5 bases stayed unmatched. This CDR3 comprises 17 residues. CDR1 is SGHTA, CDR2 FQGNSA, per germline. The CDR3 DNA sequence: TGTGCCAGCAGCGCGGGGACTAGCGGGAGGAACTACAATGAGCAGTTCTTC. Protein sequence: CASSAGTSGRNYNEQFF.

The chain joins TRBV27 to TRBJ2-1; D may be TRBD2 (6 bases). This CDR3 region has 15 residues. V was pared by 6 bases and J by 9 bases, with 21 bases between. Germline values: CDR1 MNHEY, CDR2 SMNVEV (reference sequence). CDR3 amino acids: CASSFHPGGVGEQFF. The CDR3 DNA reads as TGTGCCAGCAGCTTCCACCCCGGGGGAGTAGGTGAGCAGTTCTTC.

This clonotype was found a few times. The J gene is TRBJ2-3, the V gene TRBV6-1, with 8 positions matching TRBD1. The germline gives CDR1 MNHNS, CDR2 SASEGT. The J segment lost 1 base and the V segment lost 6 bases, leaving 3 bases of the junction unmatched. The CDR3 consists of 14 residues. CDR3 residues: CASRTGQGTDTQYF. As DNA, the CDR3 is TGTGCCAGCAGAACGGGACAGGGCACAGATACGCAGTATTTT.

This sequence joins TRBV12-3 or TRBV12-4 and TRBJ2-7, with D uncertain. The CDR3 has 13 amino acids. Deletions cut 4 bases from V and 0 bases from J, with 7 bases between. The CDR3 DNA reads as TGTGCCAGCAGTTGGGGTCTCTCCTACGAGCAGTACTTC. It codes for CASSWGLSYEQYF.

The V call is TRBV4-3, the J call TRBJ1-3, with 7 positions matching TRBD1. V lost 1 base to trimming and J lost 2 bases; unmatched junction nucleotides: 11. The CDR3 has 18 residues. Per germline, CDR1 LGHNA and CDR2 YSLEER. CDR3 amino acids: CASSQAGTEIHPGNTIYF. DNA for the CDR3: TGCGCCAGCAGCCAAGCCGGGACAGAAATTCACCCTGGAAACACCATATATTTT.

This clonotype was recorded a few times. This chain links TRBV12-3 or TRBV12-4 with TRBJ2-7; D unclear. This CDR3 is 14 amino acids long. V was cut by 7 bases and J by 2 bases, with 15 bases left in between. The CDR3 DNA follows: TGTGCCAGCACCTGGACCAGGATGACCTACGAGCAGTACTTC. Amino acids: CASTWTRMTYEQYF.

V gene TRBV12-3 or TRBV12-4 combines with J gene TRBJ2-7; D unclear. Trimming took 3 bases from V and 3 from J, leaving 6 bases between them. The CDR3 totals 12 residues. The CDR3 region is CASSLWFYEQYF. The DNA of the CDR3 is TGTGCCAGCAGTTTGTGGTTCTACGAGCAGTACTTC.

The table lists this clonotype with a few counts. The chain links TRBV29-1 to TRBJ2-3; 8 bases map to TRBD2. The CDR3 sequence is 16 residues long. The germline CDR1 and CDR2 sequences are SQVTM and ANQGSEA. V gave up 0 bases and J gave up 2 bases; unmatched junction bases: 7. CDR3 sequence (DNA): TGCAGCGTTGAAGATCGGAGCGGGAGAGTCACAGATACGCAGTATTTT. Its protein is CSVEDRSGRVTDTQYF.

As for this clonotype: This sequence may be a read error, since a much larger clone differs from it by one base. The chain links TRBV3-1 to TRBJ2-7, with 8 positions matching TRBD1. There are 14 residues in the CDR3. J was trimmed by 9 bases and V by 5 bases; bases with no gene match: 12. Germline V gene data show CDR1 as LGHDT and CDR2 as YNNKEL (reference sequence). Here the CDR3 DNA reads TGTGCCAGCAGCAACCGGGACAGGTGGCGTACGCAGTACTTC. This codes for CASSNRDRWRTQYF.

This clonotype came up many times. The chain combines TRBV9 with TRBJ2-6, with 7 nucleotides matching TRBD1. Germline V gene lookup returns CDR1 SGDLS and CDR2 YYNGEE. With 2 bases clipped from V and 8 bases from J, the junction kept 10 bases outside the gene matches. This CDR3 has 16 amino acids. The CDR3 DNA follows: TGTGCCAGCAGCGTCGATCTTGGGACAGCGACCAACGTCCTGACTTTC. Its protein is CASSVDLGTATNVLTF.

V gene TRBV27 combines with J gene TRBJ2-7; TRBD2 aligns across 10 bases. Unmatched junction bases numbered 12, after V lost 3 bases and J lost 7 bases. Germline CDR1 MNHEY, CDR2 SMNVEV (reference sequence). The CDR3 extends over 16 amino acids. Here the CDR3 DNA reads TGTGCCAGCAGTTTGTTCGGACTAGCGGTGGCAAAAGAGCAGTACTTC. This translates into CASSLFGLAVAKEQYF.

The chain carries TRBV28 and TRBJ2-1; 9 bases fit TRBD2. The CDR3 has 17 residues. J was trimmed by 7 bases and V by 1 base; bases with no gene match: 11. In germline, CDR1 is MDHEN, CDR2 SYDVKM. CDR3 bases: TGTGCCAGCAGTTTATCCCCCGGGACTAGCACCTTAAATGAGCAGTTCTTC. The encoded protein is CASSLSPGTSTLNEQFF.